The clone carrying this T cell receptor beta chain came up a few times. What it binds is not known. The sample comes from a study of T cells after yellow fever vaccination. General study findings and limits: Post-booster reappearance was seen for most primary-vaccination clones (about 96% CD4, around 89% CD8).

This CDR3 region has 12 residues. V shed 6 bases and J shed 4 bases, with 7 bases lying between them. CDR1 MDHEN and CDR2 SYDVKM come from the germline V gene. Template switching by 5'RACE produced TCR cDNA, adding a universal primer site and UMIs. TCRdb re-derived calls from the 5' RACE reads in MiXCR, one entry per CDR3 protein. Among 500,000 to 700,000 distinct CDR3 sequences listed, 15% to 20% were seen once. The material was PBMCs, obtained 15 days after the yellow fever booster vaccination. The chain couples TRBV28 to TRBJ1-5; D uncertain. This clonotype was sampled from a man aged 25 to 45 who received the YFV17D yellow fever vaccine. The CDR3 loop reads CASRPVNQPQHF. The CDR3 bases are TGTGCCAGCAGGCCCGTGAATCAGCCCCAGCATTTT.